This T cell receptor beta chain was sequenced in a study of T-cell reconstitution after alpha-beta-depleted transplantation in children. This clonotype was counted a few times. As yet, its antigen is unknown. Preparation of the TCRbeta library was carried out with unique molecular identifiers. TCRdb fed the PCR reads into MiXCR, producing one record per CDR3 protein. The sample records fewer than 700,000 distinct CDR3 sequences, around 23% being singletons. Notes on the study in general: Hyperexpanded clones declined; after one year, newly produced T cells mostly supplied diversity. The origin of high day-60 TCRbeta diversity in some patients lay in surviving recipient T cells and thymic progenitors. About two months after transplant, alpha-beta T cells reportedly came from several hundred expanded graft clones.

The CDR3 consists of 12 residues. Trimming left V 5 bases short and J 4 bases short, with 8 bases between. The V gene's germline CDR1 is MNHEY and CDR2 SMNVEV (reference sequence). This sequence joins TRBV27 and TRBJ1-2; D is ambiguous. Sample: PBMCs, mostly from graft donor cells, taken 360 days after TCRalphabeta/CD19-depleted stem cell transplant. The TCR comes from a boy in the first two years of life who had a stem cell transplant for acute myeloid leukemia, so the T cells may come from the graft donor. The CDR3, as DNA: TGTGCCAGCAGTCGCCGCTGCTATGGCTACACCTTC. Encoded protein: CASSRRCYGYTF.